One sample yielded the 7 T cell receptor beta chains listed below, sequenced in a study of blood T cells in healthy people across ages. A sample-barcoded 5' primer and a J-beta primer mix were used in a second PCR of roughly 7 to 11 cycles. A single record per CDR3 protein comes from TCRdb applying MiXCR to the 5' RACE reads. The sample records almost 300,000 distinct CDR3 sequences, 25% to 30% being singletons. The sequenced material came from blood. The receptor set was obtained from a woman in her 70s in good health.

The chain employs TRBV2 and TRBJ2-5; 7 bases match TRBD2. With V trimmed by 4 bases and J by 2 bases, 7 bases remained unmatched. The V gene's germline CDR1 is SNHLY and CDR2 FYNNEI. This CDR3 has 15 amino acids. In DNA, the CDR3 is TGTGCCAGCAGTGTCGTGGCTAGCGGTCAAGAGACCCAGTACTTC. Its translation is CASSVVASGQETQYF. Looking up the rest from reference TRBV2 and TRBJ2-5 gives the full variable domain: EPEVTQTPSHQVTQMGQEVILRCVPISNHLYFYWYRQILGQKVEFLVSFYNNEISEKSEIFDDQFSVERPDGSNFTLKIRSTKLEDSAMYFCASSVVASGQETQYFGPGTRLLVL.

The chain employs TRBV20-1 and TRBJ2-7, with TRBD2 identical over 8 bases. Germline V CDR1 and CDR2: DFQATT, SNEGSKA (reference sequence). CDR3 size: 13 residues. J lost 3 bases, V lost 6 bases, and 7 bases had no gene match. The chain's CDR3 is CSAPGGGNYEQYF. The CDR3 region has the DNA TGCAGTGCCCCCGGGGGGGGGAACTACGAGCAGTACTTC.

This chain uses TRBV4-1 with TRBJ2-1, with TRBD1 as a possible D gene (5 bases). This CDR3 is built from 14 residues. V lost 1 base to trimming and J lost 10 bases, with 14 bases between them. Germline V gene sequence: CDR1 MGHRA, CDR2 YSYEKL. The CDR3, as DNA: TGCGCCAGCAGCCAAGGCAGGACAAAAGAGGAGCAGTTCTTC. Translating it yields CASSQGRTKEEQFF.

The CDR3 bases are TGTGCCAGCAGTTCCCCAGGGATGAGGCAGTTCTTC. It encodes CASSSPGMRQFF. The chain joins TRBV28 to TRBJ2-1; maybe TRBD1 (5 bases). The germline V gene encodes CDR1 MDHEN and CDR2 SYDVKM. CDR3 length: 12 amino acids. Trimming took 4 bases from V and 12 from J, leaving 13 bases between them.

This clonotype showed up just once. V is TRBV3-1 and J is TRBJ2-5, with D possibly being TRBD2 (5 bases). This CDR3 is built from 15 residues. Looked up from germline, CDR1 is LGHDT and CDR2 is YNNKEL (reference sequence). V was shortened by 4 bases and J by 2 bases, with 14 bases between the two germline ends. CDR3 in amino acids: CASSRLSPHQETQYF. CDR3 bases: TGTGCCAGCAGCCGACTATCCCCACATCAAGAGACCCAGTACTTC.

At least ten counts were recorded for this clonotype. The chain couples TRBV20-1 to TRBJ2-4; 12 bases fit TRBD2. The germline V gene encodes CDR1 DFQATT and CDR2 SNEGSKA (reference sequence). V lost 5 bases and J lost 8; bases outside the gene matches: 4. The CDR3 contains 13 residues. This CDR3 reads CSALAGGMYIQYF. CDR3 in DNA: TGCAGTGCTCTAGCGGGAGGGATGTACATTCAGTACTTC.

CDR3 region: CASSYPQGIGTTEAFF. The CDR3 nucleotides are TGTGCCAGCAGTTATCCCCAGGGGATTGGTACCACTGAAGCTTTCTTT. The chain carries TRBV6-6 and TRBJ1-1; D might be TRBD1 (6 bases). V was clipped by 3 bases and J by 4 bases, with 18 bases between them. The CDR3 contains 16 residues. The germline CDR1 and CDR2 sequences are MNHNY and SVGAGI (reference sequence).